This paragraph covers one TCR beta chain sequence. Antigen specificity is unknown. This sample was taken from a study of cytomegalovirus exposure and HLA in healthy donors. Study-level findings and limits: A few chains tied to CMV proved CMV antigen-specific in vitro.

The PCR made use of 60 Vbeta and 13 Jbeta primers. TCRdb keeps only in-frame clones here, not all; method: immunoSEQ multiplex PCR. Among around 150,000 clones listed, about 72% were seen once. This clonotype originated in a man in his forties in good health and CMV-seronegative. The sample comprised PBMCs.

The CDR3 is CASSPLTLTASGYNEQFF. CDR3 nucleotides: TGTGCCAGCTCACCACTCACTCTGACGGCTAGCGGATACAATGAGCAGTTCTTC. V gene TRBV18 combines with J gene TRBJ2-1; 7 positions match TRBD2. J was trimmed by 4 bases and V by 1 base; bases with no gene match: 13. This CDR3 is 18 amino acids long. The V gene's germline CDR1 is KGHSH and CDR2 LQKENI.